Listed below are T cell receptor beta chains from one sample, sequenced in a study of T cell repertoires in cytomegalovirus infection. MiXCR, run by TCRdb on the reads, gives a single entry per CDR3 protein. The sample lists 150,000 to 200,000 distinct CDR3 sequences; 28% were seen once. Material: PBMCs. Source of these receptors: a human donor in good health (CMV status not recorded). Some clones in this sample may be carry-over from other donors' samples. CDR3s include the opening cysteine and the closing phenylalanine or tryptophan. Fields, in order: CDR3 DNA, CDR3 protein, clone size, J gene, D gene, V gene. A D gene is named only where the DNA matches it firmly. The size of a clone is reported for some rows only, either as once, few or many, or as a class for expanded clones.

CDR3 DNA: TGTGCCAGCAGCTTAGGAGGTGTCTCGAACACTGAAGCTTTCTTT; CDR3 protein: CASSLGGVSNTEAFF; clone size: many; J gene: TRBJ1-1; D gene: -; V gene: TRBV7-2
CDR3 DNA: TGTGCCAGTACCTCATCCGGGCCCCAAAGGAGAGGCTACACCTTC; CDR3 protein: CASTSSGPQRRGYTF; clone size: few; J gene: TRBJ1-2; D gene: -; V gene: TRBV19
CDR3 DNA: TGTGCCAGCAGACTTAGCCGGACAGTCTCCTCCTACGAGCAGTACTTC; CDR3 protein: CASRLSRTVSSYEQYF; clone size: -; J gene: TRBJ2-7; D gene: -; V gene: TRBV6-1
CDR3 DNA: TGTGCCATCACCTACATGCAGTACAGGGGGAGGGATGAAGCTTTCTTT; CDR3 protein: CAITYMQYRGRDEAFF; clone size: few; J gene: TRBJ1-1; D gene: TRBD1; V gene: TRBV10-3
CDR3 DNA: TGCAGTGCTAGAGGGGATCCGAGGACTGAAGCTTTCTTT; CDR3 protein: CSARGDPRTEAFF; clone size: -; J gene: TRBJ1-1; D gene: -; V gene: TRBV20-1
CDR3 DNA: TGCGCCAGCAGCTTGGGTGCAGGTGGCTCTGGGGCCAACGTCCTGACTTTC; CDR3 protein: CASSLGAGGSGANVLTF; clone size: few; J gene: TRBJ2-6; D gene: -; V gene: TRBV5-1
CDR3 DNA: TGTGCCAGCTCAGAACTACAGTCACTTTCACCCCTCCACTTT; CDR3 protein: CASSELQSLSPLHF; clone size: once; J gene: TRBJ1-6; D gene: -; V gene: TRBV18
CDR3 DNA: TGCAGTGCTGGAGATAGCGGGGGGGCGAATGAGCAGTTCTTC; CDR3 protein: CSAGDSGGANEQFF; clone size: -; J gene: TRBJ2-1; D gene: TRBD2; V gene: TRBV20-1
CDR3 DNA: TGTGCCAGCAGCGACAGGACTAGCGGCTACGAGCAGTACTTC; CDR3 protein: CASSDRTSGYEQYF; clone size: many; J gene: TRBJ2-7; D gene: TRBD2; V gene: TRBV7-8
CDR3 DNA: TGCGCCAGCAGCCGGGACCCAGGCGGGGGCTACACCTTC; CDR3 protein: CASSRDPGGGYTF; clone size: many; J gene: TRBJ1-2; D gene: -; V gene: TRBV5-1
CDR3 DNA: TGTGCCAGCAGTTCAGGGGGCCGTCAGCCCCAGCATTTT; CDR3 protein: CASSSGGRQPQHF; clone size: -; J gene: TRBJ1-5; D gene: TRBD1; V gene: TRBV6-5
CDR3 DNA: TGCAGCGTTGAGGGACAGGAGAATGAAAAACTGTTTTTT; CDR3 protein: CSVEGQENEKLFF; clone size: few; J gene: TRBJ1-4; D gene: TRBD1; V gene: TRBV29-1
CDR3 DNA: TGTGCCAGCAGCGGGCCCTCTAATTCACCCCTCCACTTT; CDR3 protein: CASSGPSNSPLHF; clone size: -; J gene: TRBJ1-6; D gene: -; V gene: TRBV7-9
CDR3 DNA: TGTGCCAGCAGCTTACTAGCGGGGGACTGCGAGCAGTACTTC; CDR3 protein: CASSLLAGDCEQYF; clone size: -; J gene: TRBJ2-7; D gene: TRBD2; V gene: TRBV7-9
CDR3 DNA: TGTGCCAGTAGTATAGGAGTCGGGACAGGGCGACTCCAAGAGACCCAGTACTTC; CDR3 protein: CASSIGVGTGRLQETQYF; clone size: few; J gene: TRBJ2-5; D gene: TRBD1; V gene: TRBV19
CDR3 DNA: TGCGCCAGCAGCCAACCCGGGACAGGGGAAGAGACCCAGTACTTC; CDR3 protein: CASSQPGTGEETQYF; clone size: few; J gene: TRBJ2-5; D gene: TRBD1; V gene: TRBV4-1
CDR3 DNA: TGTGCCAGCAGCTCCCCTGACGGGGGGTTCGCTGAAGCTTTCTTT; CDR3 protein: CASSSPDGGFAEAFF; clone size: few; J gene: TRBJ1-1; D gene: -; V gene: TRBV7-6
CDR3 DNA: TGTGCCAGCAGCTTTCCAGGGGAGACCCAGTACTTC; CDR3 protein: CASSFPGETQYF; clone size: many; J gene: TRBJ2-5; D gene: -; V gene: TRBV11-2
CDR3 DNA: TGCAGCGTTCCGCGCAGTATACAGGGAAATGAGCAGTTCTTC; CDR3 protein: CSVPRSIQGNEQFF; clone size: -; J gene: TRBJ2-1; D gene: -; V gene: TRBV29-1
CDR3 DNA: TGCAGCGTTGGGGCTACCGGGACAGGGGGCTCTGGGGCCAACGTCCTGACTTTC; CDR3 protein: CSVGATGTGGSGANVLTF; clone size: many; J gene: TRBJ2-6; D gene: TRBD1; V gene: TRBV29-1
CDR3 DNA: TGTGCCAGCAGCTTGGGACCGGGGCAGCCCCAGCATTTT; CDR3 protein: CASSLGPGQPQHF; clone size: few; J gene: TRBJ1-5; D gene: -; V gene: TRBV5-5
CDR3 DNA: TGTGCCATCAACTCCGGGACACAATCTAACTATGGCTACACCTTC; CDR3 protein: CAINSGTQSNYGYTF; clone size: few; J gene: TRBJ1-2; D gene: -; V gene: TRBV10-3
CDR3 DNA: TGTGCCAGCAGTGAAGGCCAGACCAACGTCCTGACTTTC; CDR3 protein: CASSEGQTNVLTF; clone size: few; J gene: TRBJ2-6; D gene: -; V gene: TRBV2
CDR3 DNA: TGTGCCAGCAGCTTATCCGCCCCCAGCAACGAGCAGTACTTC; CDR3 protein: CASSLSAPSNEQYF; clone size: few; J gene: TRBJ2-7; D gene: -; V gene: TRBV7-3